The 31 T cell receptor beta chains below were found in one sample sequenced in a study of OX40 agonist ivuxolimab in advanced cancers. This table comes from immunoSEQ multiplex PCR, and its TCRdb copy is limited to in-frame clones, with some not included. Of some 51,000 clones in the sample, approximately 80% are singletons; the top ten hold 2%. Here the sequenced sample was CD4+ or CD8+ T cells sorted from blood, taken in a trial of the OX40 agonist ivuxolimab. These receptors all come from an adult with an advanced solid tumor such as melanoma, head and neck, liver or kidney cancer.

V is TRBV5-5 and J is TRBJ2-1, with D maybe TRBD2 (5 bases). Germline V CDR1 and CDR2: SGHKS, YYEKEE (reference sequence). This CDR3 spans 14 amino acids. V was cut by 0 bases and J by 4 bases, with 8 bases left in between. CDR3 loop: CASSLVSGYNEQFF. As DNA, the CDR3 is TGTGCCAGCAGCTTGGTAAGCGGTTACAATGAGCAGTTCTTC.

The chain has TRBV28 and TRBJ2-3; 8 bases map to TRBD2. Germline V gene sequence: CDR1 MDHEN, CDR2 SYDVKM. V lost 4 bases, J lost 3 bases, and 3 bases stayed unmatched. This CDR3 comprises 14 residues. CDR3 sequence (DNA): TGTGCCAGCAGTTCTATAGCGGGAACAGATACGCAGTATTTT. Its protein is CASSSIAGTDTQYF.

The CDR3 loop reads CASSLEGWGNQPQHF. The CDR3 DNA reads TGTGCCAGCAGTTTAGAGGGATGGGGCAATCAGCCCCAGCATTTT. V gene TRBV27 combines with J gene TRBJ1-5; no definite D call. Deletions cut 2 bases from V and 2 bases from J, with 10 bases between. The CDR3 extends over 15 amino acids. The germline V gene has CDR1 MNHEY and CDR2 SMNVEV (reference sequence).

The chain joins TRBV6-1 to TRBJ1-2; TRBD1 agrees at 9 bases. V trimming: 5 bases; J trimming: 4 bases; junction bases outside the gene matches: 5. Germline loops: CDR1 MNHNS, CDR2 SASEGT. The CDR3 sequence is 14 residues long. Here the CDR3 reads CASSPRTGAYGYTF. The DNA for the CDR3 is TGTGCCAGCAGTCCAAGGACAGGGGCCTATGGCTACACCTTC.

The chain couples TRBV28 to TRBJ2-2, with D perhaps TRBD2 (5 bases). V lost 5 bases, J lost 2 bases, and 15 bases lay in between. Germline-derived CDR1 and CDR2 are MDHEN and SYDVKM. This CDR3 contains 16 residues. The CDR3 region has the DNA TGTGCCAGCAGTCTAAGGACGGGAATAAACACCGGGGAGCTGTTTTTT. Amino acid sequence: CASSLRTGINTGELFF.

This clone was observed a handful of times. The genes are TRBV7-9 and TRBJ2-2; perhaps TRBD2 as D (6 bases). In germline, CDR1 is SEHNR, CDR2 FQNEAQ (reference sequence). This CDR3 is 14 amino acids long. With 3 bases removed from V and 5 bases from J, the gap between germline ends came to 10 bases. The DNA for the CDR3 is TGTGCCAGCAGCTTCACTGCGGGAACCGGGGAGCTGTTTTTT. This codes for CASSFTAGTGELFF.

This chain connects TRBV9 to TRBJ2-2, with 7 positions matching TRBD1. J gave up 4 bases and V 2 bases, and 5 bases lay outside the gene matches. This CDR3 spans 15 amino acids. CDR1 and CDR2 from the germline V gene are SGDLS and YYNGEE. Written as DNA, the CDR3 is TGTGCCAGCAGCGTCACGGGACAGCCCACCGGGGAGCTGTTTTTT. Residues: CASSVTGQPTGELFF.

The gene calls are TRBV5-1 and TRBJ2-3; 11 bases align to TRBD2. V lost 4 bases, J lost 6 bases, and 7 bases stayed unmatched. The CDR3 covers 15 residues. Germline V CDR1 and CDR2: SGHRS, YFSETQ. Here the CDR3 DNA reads TGCGCCAGCAGCGGGGGGACTAGCGGATCGGATACGCAGTATTTT. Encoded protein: CASSGGTSGSDTQYF.

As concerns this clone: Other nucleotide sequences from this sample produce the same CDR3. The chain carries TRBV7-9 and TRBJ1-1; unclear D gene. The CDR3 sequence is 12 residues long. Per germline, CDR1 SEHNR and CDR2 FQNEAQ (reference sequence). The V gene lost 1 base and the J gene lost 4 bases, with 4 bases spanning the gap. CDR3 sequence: CASSLVVTEAFF. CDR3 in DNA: TGTGCCAGCAGCTTAGTTGTCACTGAAGCTTTCTTT.

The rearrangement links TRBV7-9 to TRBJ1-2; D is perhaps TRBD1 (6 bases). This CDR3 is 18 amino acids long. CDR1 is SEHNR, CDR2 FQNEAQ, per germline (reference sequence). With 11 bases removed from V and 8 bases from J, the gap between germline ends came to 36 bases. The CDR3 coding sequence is TGTGCCGGCCACCACACGGGCAGGGGTTCTCTCTTGGCTAAAGGCTACACCTTC. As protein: CAGHHTGRGSLLAKGYTF.

The CDR3 sequence is CASRGLAAYNEQFF. CDR3 coding DNA: TGTGCCAGCAGGGGACTAGCGGCCTACAATGAGCAGTTCTTC. The V and J genes are TRBV6-5 and TRBJ2-1, with TRBD2 identical over 11 bases. From germline, CDR1 is MNHEY and CDR2 SVGAGI. The V gene end was trimmed by 6 bases and the J gene end by 2 bases; junction bases not matched to a gene: 0. CDR3 length: 14 amino acids.

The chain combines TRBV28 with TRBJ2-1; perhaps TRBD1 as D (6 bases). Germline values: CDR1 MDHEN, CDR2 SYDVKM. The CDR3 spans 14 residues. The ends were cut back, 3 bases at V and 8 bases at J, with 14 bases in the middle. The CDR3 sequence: CASSLIQQGHEQFF. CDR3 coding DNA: TGTGCCAGCAGTTTGATCCAACAGGGACATGAGCAGTTCTTC.

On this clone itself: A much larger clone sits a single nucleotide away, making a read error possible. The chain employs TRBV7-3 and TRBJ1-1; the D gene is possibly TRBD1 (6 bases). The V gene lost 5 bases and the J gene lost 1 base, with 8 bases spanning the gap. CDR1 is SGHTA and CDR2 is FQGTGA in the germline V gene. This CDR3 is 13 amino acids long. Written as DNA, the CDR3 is TGTGCCAGCAGCGTACAGGGGAACACTGAAGCTTTCTTT. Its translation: CASSVQGNTEAFF.

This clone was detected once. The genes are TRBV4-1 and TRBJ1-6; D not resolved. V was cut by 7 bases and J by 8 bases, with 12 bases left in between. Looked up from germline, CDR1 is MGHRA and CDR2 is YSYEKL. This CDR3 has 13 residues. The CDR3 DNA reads TGCGCCAGCAAACCCTTGGGCGATTCACCCCTCCACTTT. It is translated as CASKPLGDSPLHF.

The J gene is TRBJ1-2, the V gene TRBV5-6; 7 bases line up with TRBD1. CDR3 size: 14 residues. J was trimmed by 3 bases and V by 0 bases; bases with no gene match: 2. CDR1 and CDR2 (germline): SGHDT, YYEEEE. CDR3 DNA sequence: TGTGCCAGCAGCTTGGAGGGACAGCACTATGGCTACACCTTC. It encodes CASSLEGQHYGYTF. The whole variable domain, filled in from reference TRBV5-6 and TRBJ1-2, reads DAGVTQSPTHLIKTRGQQVTLRCSPKSGHDTVSWYQQALGQGPQFIFQYYEEEERQRGNFPDRFSGHQFPNYSSELNVNALLLGDSALYLCASSLEGQHYGYTFGSGTRLTVV.

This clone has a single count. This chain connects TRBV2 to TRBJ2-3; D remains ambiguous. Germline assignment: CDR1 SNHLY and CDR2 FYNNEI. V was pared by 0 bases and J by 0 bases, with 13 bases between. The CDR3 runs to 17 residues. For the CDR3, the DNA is TGTGCCAGCAGTGAAGCTGACAAATTCACTAGCACAGATACGCAGTATTTT. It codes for CASSEADKFTSTDTQYF.

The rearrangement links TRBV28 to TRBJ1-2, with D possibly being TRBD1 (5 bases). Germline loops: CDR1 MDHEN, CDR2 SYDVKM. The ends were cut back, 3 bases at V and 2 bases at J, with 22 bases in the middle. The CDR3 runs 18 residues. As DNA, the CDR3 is TGTGCCAGCAGTTTGTACCTACAGGCAATGGGTACGAACTATGGCTACACCTTC. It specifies CASSLYLQAMGTNYGYTF.

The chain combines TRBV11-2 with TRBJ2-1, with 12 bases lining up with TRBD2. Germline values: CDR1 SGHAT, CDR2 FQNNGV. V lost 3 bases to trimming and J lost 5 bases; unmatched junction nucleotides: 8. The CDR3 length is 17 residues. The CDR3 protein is CASSLTSGSNLDNEQFF. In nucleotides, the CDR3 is TGTGCCAGCAGCTTGACTAGCGGGAGTAATCTGGACAATGAGCAGTTCTTC. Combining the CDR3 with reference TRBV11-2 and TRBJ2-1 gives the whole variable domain EAGVAQSPRYKIIEKRQSVAFWCNPISGHATLYWYQQILGQGPKLLIQFQNNGVVDDSQLPKDRFSAERLKGVDSTLKIQPAKLEDSAVYLCASSLTSGSNLDNEQFFGPGTRLTVL.

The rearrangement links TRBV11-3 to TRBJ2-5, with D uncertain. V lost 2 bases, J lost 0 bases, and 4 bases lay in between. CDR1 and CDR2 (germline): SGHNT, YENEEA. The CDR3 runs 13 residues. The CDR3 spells CASSLSNQETQYF. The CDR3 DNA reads TGTGCCAGCAGCTTATCGAACCAAGAGACCCAGTACTTC.

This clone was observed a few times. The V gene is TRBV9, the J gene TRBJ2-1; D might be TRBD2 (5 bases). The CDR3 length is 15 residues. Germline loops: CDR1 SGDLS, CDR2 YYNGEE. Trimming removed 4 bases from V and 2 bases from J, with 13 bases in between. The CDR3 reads CASSQDLAAYNEQFF. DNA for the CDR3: TGTGCCAGCAGCCAAGATCTAGCCGCCTACAATGAGCAGTTCTTC.

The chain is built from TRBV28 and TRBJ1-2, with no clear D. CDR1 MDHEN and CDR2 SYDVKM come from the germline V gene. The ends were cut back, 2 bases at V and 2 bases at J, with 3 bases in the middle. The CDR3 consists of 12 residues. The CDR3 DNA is TGTGCCAGCAGTTTAAACAACTATGGCTACACCTTC. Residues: CASSLNNYGYTF.

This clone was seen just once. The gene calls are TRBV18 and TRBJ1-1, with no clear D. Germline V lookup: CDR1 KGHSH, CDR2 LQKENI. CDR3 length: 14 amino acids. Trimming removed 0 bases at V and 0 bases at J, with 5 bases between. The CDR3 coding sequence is TGTGCCAGCTCACCACCGGCAATGAACACTGAAGCTTTCTTT. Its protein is CASSPPAMNTEAFF. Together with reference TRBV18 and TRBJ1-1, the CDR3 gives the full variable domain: NAGVMQNPRHLVRRRGQEARLRCSPMKGHSHVYWYRQLPEEGLKFMVYLQKENIIDESGMPKERFSAEFPKEGPSILRIQQVVRGDSAAYFCASSPPAMNTEAFFGQGTRLTVV.

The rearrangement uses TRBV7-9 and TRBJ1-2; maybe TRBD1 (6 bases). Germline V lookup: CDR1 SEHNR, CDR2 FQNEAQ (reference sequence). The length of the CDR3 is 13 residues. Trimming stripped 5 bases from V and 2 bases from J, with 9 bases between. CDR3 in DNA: TGTGCCAGCAGCGTAGGACAGAACTATGGCTACACCTTC. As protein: CASSVGQNYGYTF.

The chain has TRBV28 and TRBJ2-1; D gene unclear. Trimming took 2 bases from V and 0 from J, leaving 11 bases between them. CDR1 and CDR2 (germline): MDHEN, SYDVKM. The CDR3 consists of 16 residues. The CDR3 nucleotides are TGTGCCAGCAGTTTAGCGGACGGCCGCTCCTACAATGAGCAGTTCTTC. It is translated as CASSLADGRSYNEQFF.

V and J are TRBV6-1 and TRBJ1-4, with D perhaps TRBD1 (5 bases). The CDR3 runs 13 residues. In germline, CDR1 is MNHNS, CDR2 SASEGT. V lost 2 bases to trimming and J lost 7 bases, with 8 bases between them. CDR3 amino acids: CASSEYGGEKLFF. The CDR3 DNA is TGTGCCAGCAGTGAATATGGGGGTGAAAAACTGTTTTTT.

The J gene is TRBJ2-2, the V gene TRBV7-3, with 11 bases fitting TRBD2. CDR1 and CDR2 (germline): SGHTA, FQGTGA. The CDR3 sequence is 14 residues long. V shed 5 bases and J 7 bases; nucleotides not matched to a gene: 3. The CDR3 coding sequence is TGTGCCAGCAGCGTGGGACTAGCGGTCGGGGAGCTGTTTTTT. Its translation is CASSVGLAVGELFF.

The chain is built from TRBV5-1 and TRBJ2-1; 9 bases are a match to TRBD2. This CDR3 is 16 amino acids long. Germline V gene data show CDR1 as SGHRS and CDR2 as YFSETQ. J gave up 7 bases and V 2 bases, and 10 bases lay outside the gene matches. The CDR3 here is CASSFSLAGAQNEQFF. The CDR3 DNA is TGCGCCAGCAGCTTCTCTTTAGCGGGAGCCCAGAATGAGCAGTTCTTC. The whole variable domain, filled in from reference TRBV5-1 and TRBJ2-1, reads KAGVTQTPRYLIKTRGQQVTLSCSPISGHRSVSWYQQTPGQGLQFLFEYFSETQRNKGNFPGRFSGRQFSNSRSEMNVSTLELGDSALYLCASSFSLAGAQNEQFFGPGTRLTVL.

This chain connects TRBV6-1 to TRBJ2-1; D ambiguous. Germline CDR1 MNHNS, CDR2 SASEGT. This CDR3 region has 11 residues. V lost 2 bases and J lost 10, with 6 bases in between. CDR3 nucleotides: TGTGCCAGCAGTGAACCTACCGAGCAGTTCTTC. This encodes CASSEPTEQFF.

The DNA of the CDR3 is TGCGCCAGCAGCTTACAGGGAAACCCCTCCGAGCAGTACTTC. Translating gives CASSLQGNPSEQYF. This chain connects TRBV5-1 to TRBJ2-7; the D gene is possibly TRBD1 (6 bases). From germline, CDR1 is SGHRS and CDR2 YFSETQ. Between the trimmed V and J ends, which lost 2 bases and 6 bases, there was a span of 15 bases. CDR3 length: 14 amino acids.

This CDR3 reads CAWNGGAGTTEAFF. For the CDR3, the DNA is TGTGCCTGGAATGGAGGGGCGGGGACCACTGAAGCTTTCTTT. The V call is TRBV30, the J call TRBJ1-1; TRBD1 might be the D (5 bases). CDR3 length: 14 residues. Trimming took off 4 bases at V and 4 bases at J, with 16 bases between the two ends. From germline, CDR1 is GTSNPN and CDR2 SVGIG (reference sequence). Full variable domain (missing parts from reference TRBV30 and TRBJ1-1): SQTIHQWPATLVQPVGSPLSLECTVEGTSNPNLYWYRQAAGRGLQLLFYSVGIGQISSEVPQNLSASRPQDRQFILSSKKLLLSDSGFYLCAWNGGAGTTEAFFGQGTRLTVV.

CDR3 in DNA: TGTGCCAGCAGTCATCAAAAACCTGGAGTCCACGAGCAGTACTTC. Encoded protein: CASSHQKPGVHEQYF. The J gene is TRBJ2-7, the V gene TRBV27; D not resolved. Trimming pared 5 bases from V and 5 bases from J, leaving 19 bases between. Germline values: CDR1 MNHEY, CDR2 SMNVEV (reference sequence). The CDR3 loop spans 15 amino acids.